This T cell receptor (beta chain) was identified during a study of blood T cell repertoires in COVID-19. Authors' data handling: The assay estimated nucleated cells by amplifying reference gene primers. Measured with immunoSEQ multiplex PCR; TCRdb has only the in-frame clones, and not every one. Clone size and the V and J calls come from that table; the DNA yielded D and trimming. The data contain about 130,000 clones, roughly 91% of them seen just once; the ten biggest clones take up about 4.4%. Trimming removed 1 base from V and 6 bases from J, with 16 bases in between. Germline lookup yields CDR1 SGDLS and CDR2 YYNGEE. This CDR3 region has 15 residues.

Source material: peripheral blood. The sequence derives from a man in his sixties with COVID-19, enrolled during active disease. The chain employs TRBV9 and TRBJ1-1; TRBD1 is a possible D gene (6 bases). The CDR3 sequence: CASSVPRDNESEAFF. DNA for the CDR3: TGTGCCAGCAGCGTACCCCGGGACAACGAATCTGAAGCTTTCTTT.